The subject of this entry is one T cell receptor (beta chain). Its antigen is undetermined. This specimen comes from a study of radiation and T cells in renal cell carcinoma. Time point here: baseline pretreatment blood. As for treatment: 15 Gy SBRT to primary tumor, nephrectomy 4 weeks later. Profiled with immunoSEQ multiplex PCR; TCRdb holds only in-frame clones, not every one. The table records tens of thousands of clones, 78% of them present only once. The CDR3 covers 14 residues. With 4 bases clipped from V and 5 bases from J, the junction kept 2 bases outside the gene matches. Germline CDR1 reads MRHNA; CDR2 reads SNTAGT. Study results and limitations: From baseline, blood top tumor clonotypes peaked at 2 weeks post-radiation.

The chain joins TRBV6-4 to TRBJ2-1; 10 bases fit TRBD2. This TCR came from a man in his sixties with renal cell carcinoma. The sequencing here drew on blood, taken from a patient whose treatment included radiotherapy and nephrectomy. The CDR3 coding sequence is TGTGCCAGCAGTGGACTAGCGGGCAACAATGAGCAGTTCTTC. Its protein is CASSGLAGNNEQFF.